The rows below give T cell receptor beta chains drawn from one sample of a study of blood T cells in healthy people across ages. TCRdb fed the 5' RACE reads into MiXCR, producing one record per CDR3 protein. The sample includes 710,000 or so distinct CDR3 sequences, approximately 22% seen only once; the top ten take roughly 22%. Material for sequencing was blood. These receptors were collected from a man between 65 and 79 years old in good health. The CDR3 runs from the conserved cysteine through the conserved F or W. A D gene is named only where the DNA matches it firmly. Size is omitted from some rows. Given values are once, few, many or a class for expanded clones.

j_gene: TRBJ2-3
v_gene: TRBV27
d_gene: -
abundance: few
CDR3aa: CASSPLGGGQRDTQYF
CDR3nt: TGTGCCAGCAGTCCCCTTGGGGGGGGGCAGCGAGATACGCAGTATTTT

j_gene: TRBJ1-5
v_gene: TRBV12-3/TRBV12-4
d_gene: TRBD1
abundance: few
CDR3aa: CASSLRTGSNQPQHF
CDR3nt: TGTGCCAGCAGTTTACGGACAGGGAGTAACCAGCCCCAGCATTTT

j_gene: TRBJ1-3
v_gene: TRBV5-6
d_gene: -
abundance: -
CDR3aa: CASSLIGQQENTIYF
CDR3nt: TGTGCCAGCAGCTTGATAGGGCAGCAAGAAAACACCATATATTTT

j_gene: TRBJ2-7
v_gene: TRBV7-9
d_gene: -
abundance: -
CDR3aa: CASSLALAGPDYEQYF
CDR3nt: TGTGCCAGCAGCTTAGCGTTGGCAGGACCCGACTACGAGCAGTACTTC

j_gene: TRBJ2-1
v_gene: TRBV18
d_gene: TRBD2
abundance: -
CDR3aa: CASSPRETSGVYEQFF
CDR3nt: TGTGCCAGCTCACCACGAGAGACTAGCGGGGTCTATGAGCAGTTCTTT

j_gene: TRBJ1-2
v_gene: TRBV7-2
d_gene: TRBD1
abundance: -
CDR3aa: CASSRTGAPNYGYTF
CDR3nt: TGTGCCAGCAGCCGAACAGGGGCACCCAACTATGGCTACACCTTC

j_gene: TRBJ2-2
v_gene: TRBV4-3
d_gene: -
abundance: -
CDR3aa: CASGDWGGANTGELFF
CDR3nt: TGCGCCAGCGGCGACTGGGGTGGCGCGAACACCGGGGAACTGTTTTTT

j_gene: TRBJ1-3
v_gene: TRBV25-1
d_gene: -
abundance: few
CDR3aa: CASSDGASSGNTIYF
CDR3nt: TGTGCCAGCAGTGACGGGGCGAGCTCTGGAAACACCATATATTTT

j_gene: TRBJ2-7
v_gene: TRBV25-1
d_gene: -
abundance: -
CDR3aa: CASRGLTYEQYF
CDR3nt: TGTGCCAGTCGGGGGCTAACCTACGAGCAGTACTTC

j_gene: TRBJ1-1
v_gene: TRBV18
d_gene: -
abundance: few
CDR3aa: CASSPAGQAGTEAFF
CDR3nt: TGTGCCAGCTCACCAGCCGGGCAGGCGGGCACTGAAGCTTTCTTT

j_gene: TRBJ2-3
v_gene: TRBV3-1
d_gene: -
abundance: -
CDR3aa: CASSQDLFVGTDTQYF
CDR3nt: TGTGCCAGCAGCCAAGATCTATTCGTTGGCACAGATACGCAGTATTTT

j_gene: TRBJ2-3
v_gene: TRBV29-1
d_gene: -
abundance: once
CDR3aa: CSGFGGTDTQYF
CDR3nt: TGCAGCGGCTTTGGGGGCACAGATACGCAGTATTTT

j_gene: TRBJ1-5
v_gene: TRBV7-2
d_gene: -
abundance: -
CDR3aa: CASSLVVGNQPQHF
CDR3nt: TGTGCCAGCAGCTTAGTGGTGGGAAATCAGCCCCAGCATTTT

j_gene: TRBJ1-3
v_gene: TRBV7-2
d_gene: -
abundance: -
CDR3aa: CASSLQGHGNTIYF
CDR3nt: TGTGCCAGCAGCCTACAGGGCCATGGAAACACCATATATTTT

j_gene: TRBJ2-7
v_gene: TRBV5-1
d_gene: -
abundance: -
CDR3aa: CASSLSGRYEQYF
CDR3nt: TGCGCCAGCAGCTTGTCGGGGAGGTACGAGCAGTACTTC

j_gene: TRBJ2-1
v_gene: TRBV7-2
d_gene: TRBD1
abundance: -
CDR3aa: CASSSQQGFHEQFF
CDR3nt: TGTGCCAGCAGCTCCCAACAGGGGTTTCATGAGCAGTTCTTC

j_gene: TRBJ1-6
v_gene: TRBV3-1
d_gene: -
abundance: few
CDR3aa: CASSQDLSSYNSPLHF
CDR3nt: TGTGCCAGCAGCCAAGATCTGAGCTCCTATAATTCACCCCTCCACTTT

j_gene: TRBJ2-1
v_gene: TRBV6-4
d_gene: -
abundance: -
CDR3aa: CASSEAIYNEQFF
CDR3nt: TGTGCCAGCAGTGAGGCTATTTACAATGAGCAGTTCTTC

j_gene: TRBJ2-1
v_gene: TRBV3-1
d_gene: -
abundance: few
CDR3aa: CASSQMTSSDEQFF
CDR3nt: TGTGCCAGCAGCCAGATGACTAGTAGTGATGAGCAGTTCTTC

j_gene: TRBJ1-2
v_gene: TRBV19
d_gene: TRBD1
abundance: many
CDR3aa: CASTWGSGQNYGYTF
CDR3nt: TGTGCCAGTACCTGGGGTTCGGGACAGAACTATGGCTACACCTTC

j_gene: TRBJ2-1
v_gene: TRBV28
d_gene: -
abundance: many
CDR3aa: CASSSRHLSYNEQFF
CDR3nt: TGTGCCAGCAGTTCTCGGCACCTATCCTACAATGAGCAGTTCTTC

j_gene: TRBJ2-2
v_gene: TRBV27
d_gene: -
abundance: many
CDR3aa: CASSLGAGTTGELFF
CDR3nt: TGTGCCAGCAGTTTGGGGGCGGGGACCACCGGGGAGCTGTTTTTT

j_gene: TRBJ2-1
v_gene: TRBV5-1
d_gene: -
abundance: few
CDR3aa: CASSWNTGAWNEQFF
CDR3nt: TGCGCCAGCAGCTGGAATACCGGGGCATGGAATGAGCAGTTCTTC

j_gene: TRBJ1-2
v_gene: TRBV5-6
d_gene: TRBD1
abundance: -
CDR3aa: CASSQQGADYGYTF
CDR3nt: TGTGCCAGCAGCCAACAGGGGGCGGACTATGGCTACACCTTC

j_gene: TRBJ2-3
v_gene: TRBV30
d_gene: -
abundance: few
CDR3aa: CAWSVSGHTDTQYF
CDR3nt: TGTGCCTGGAGTGTCTCAGGTCACACAGATACGCAGTATTTT

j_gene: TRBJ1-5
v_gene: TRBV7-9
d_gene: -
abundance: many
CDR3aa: CASSLGVGQPQHF
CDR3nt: TGTGCCAGCAGCTTGGGGGTGGGGCAGCCCCAGCATTTT

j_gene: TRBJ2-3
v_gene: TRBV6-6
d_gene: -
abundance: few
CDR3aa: CASSLRGTITDTQYF
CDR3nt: TGTGCCAGCAGCCTAAGGGGGACGATCACAGATACGCAGTATTTT

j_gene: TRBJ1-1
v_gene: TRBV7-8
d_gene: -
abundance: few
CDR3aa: CASSSRLMNTEAFF
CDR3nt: TGTGCCAGCAGCTCCAGACTCATGAACACTGAAGCTTTCTTT

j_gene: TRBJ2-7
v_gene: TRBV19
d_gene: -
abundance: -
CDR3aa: CASSSPGGTIDEQYF
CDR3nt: TGTGCCAGTAGCTCCCCCGGTGGAACGATCGACGAGCAGTACTTC

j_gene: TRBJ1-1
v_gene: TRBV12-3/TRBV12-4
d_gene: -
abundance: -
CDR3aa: CASSPPGRGRGTEAFF
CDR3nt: TGTGCCAGCAGTCCTCCGGGTCGGGGGCGGGGTACTGAAGCTTTCTTT

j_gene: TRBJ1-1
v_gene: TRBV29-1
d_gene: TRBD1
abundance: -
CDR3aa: CSAGGTGGLEAFF
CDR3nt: TGCAGCGCCGGGGGGACAGGGGGCTTGGAAGCTTTCTTT

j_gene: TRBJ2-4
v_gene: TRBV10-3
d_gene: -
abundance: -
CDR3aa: CAISDQQGLAKNIQYF
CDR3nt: TGTGCCATCAGTGACCAACAGGGTCTAGCCAAAAACATTCAGTACTTC

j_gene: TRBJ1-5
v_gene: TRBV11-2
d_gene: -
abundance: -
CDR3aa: CASSVASAGQPQHF
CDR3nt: TGTGCCAGCAGTGTAGCCTCGGCGGGTCAGCCCCAGCATTTT

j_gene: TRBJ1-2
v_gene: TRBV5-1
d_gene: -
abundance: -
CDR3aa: CAKLGDFSYTF
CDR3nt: TGCGCCAAACTCGGGGACTTCTCCTACACCTTC

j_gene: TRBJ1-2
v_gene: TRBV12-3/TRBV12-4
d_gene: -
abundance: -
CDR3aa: CASSLFGNGYTF
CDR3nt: TGTGCCAGCAGTTTATTCGGCAATGGCTACACCTTC

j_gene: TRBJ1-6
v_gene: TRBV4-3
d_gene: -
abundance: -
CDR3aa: CASSQDYYNSPLHF
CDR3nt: TGCGCCAGCAGCCAAGATTACTATAATTCACCCCTCCACTTT

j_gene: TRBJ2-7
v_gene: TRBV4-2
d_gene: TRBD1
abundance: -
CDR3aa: CASSQERQGVEYEQYF
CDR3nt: TGTGCCAGCAGCCAAGAACGGCAGGGGGTTGAATACGAGCAGTACTTC

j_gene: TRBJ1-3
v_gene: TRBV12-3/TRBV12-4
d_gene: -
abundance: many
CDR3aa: CASSGTASGNTIYF
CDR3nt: TGTGCCAGCAGCGGGACGGCCTCTGGAAACACCATATATTTT

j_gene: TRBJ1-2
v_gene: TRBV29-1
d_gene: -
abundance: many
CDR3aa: CSVDTSSPDYGYTF
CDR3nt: TGCAGCGTTGATACTTCCTCACCTGACTATGGCTACACCTTC

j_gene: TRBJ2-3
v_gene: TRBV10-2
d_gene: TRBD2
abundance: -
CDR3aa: CASKGLAGGPDTQYF
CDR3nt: TGCGCCAGCAAGGGACTAGCGGGGGGGCCAGATACGCAGTATTTT

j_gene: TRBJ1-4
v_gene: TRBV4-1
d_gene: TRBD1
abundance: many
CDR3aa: CASSPDREATNEKLFF
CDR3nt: TGCGCCAGCAGCCCCGACAGGGAGGCAACTAATGAAAAACTGTTTTTT

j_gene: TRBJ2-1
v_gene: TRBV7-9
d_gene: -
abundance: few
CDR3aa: CASSLYGSYNEQFF
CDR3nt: TGTGCCAGCAGCTTATATGGCTCCTACAATGAGCAGTTCTTC

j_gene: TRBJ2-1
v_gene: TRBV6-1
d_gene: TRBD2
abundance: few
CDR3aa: CASSEFSLVAGVNEQFF
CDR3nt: TGTGCCAGCAGTGAATTTTCGTTGGTAGCGGGGGTCAATGAGCAGTTCTTC

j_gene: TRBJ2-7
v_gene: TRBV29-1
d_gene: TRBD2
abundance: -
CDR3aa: CSVEVSGGLGEQYF
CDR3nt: TGCAGCGTTGAAGTCAGCGGGGGACTTGGGGAGCAGTACTTC

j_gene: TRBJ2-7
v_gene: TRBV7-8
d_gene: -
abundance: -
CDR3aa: CASSFLRGESYEQYF
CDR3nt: TGTGCCAGCAGCTTTCTACGGGGAGAATCCTACGAGCAGTACTTC

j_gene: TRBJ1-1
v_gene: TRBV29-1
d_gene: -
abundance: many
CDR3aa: CSVQGTGNTEAFF
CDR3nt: TGCAGCGTCCAGGGGACCGGGAACACTGAAGCTTTCTTT

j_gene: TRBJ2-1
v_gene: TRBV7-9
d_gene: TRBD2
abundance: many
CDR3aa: CASSLRAGGLNEQFF
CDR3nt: TGTGCCAGCAGCTTACGAGCGGGGGGGCTCAATGAGCAGTTCTTC

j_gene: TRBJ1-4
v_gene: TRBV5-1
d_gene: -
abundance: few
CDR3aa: CASSLAYFGGATEKLFF
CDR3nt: TGCGCCAGCAGCTTGGCCTACTTTGGGGGGGCTACGGAAAAACTGTTTTTT

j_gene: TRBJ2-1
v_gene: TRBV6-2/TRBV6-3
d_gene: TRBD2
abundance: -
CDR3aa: CASTATSGRGYNEQFF
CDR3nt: TGTGCCAGCACCGCGACTAGCGGGAGGGGCTACAATGAGCAGTTCTTC